The rows below give T cell receptor beta chains drawn from one sample of a study of blood T cells in healthy people across ages. Using its own MiXCR run on the 5' RACE reads, TCRdb lists one record per CDR3 protein. This sample has more than 650,000 distinct CDR3 sequences, with 20% to 25% found just once. The specimen sequenced was blood. The receptors were sampled from a man in his 70s in good health. CDR3s include the opening cysteine and the closing phenylalanine or tryptophan. D genes are given only for firm matches. The size field is filled for only some rows; it gives once, few, many or a size class.

TRBJ2-7 | NA | TRBV27 | few | CASSLSGSVRTYEQYF | TGTGCCAGCAGTTTATCAGGGAGCGTCCGCACTTACGAGCAGTACTTC
TRBJ2-3 | NA | TRBV5-1 | once | CASSSRLDTSTDTQYF | TGCGCCAGCAGCTCCCGACTAGACACTAGCACAGATACGCAGTATTTT
TRBJ2-1 | TRBD2 | TRBV4-2 | NA | CASGLVPNHEQFF | TGTGCCAGCGGACTAGTTCCTAATCATGAGCAGTTCTTC
TRBJ2-7 | NA | TRBV28 | NA | CASSGTGYQYEQYF | TGTGCCAGCAGTGGGACGGGGTATCAATACGAGCAGTACTTC
TRBJ2-1 | NA | TRBV18 | NA | CASSRQTRSDEQFF | TGTGCCAGCTCACGACAAACTAGATCCGACGAGCAGTTCTTC
TRBJ2-2 | TRBD2 | TRBV7-6 | few | CASSLVTGGTGELFF | TGTGCCAGCAGCTTAGTGACGGGGGGAACCGGGGAGCTGTTTTTT
TRBJ1-5 | NA | TRBV20-1 | many | CSASGIEARSNQPQHF | TGCAGTGCTAGTGGAATCGAGGCCAGGAGCAATCAGCCCCAGCATTTT
TRBJ2-1 | NA | TRBV3-1 | NA | CASSQDGGAWNEQFF | TGTGCCAGCAGCCAAGATGGGGGGGCATGGAATGAGCAGTTCTTC
TRBJ2-3 | NA | TRBV6-5 | NA | CASSYSFTSSGTDTQYF | TGTGCCAGCAGTTACTCTTTTACCTCGAGCGGCACAGATACGCAGTATTTT
TRBJ1-1 | TRBD1 | TRBV6-5 | NA | CASSLEGARVTEAFF | TGTGCCAGCAGTTTAGAGGGGGCTAGGGTCACTGAAGCTTTCTTT
TRBJ2-4 | NA | TRBV5-6 | many | CASTPRGRLLPDKNIQYF | TGTGCCAGCACCCCACGGGGACGTTTGTTGCCAGACAAAAACATTCAGTACTTC
TRBJ2-7 | NA | TRBV19 | NA | CASLGLKSSYEQYF | TGTGCCAGTCTAGGTCTGAAGAGCTCCTACGAGCAGTACTTC
TRBJ1-2 | NA | TRBV12-3/TRBV12-4 | few | CASSPDLGYTF | TGTGCCAGCAGCCCGGACCTTGGCTACACCTTC
TRBJ2-5 | TRBD1 | TRBV7-2 | NA | CASSSTGGSGKTQYF | TGTGCCAGCAGCTCGACAGGGGGCTCCGGGAAGACCCAGTACTTC
TRBJ2-5 | NA | TRBV24-1 | few | CATSDTRTVQETQYF | TGTGCCACCAGTGATACCCGGACGGTCCAAGAGACCCAGTACTTC
TRBJ1-2 | NA | TRBV20-1 | few | CSARARSENYGYTF | TGCAGTGCTAGAGCTCGGTCGGAAAACTATGGCTACACCTTC
TRBJ1-2 | NA | TRBV3-1 | NA | CASSQESLASYGYTF | TGTGCCAGCAGCCAAGAAAGCCTGGCCTCCTATGGCTACACCTTC
TRBJ2-4 | NA | TRBV6-6 | few | CASNSGRDIQYF | TGTGCCAGCAACTCCGGGAGAGACATTCAGTACTTC
TRBJ2-5 | NA | TRBV12-5 | NA | CASGLGGFQETQYF | TGTGCTAGTGGTTTAGGGGGGTTCCAAGAGACCCAGTACTTC
TRBJ2-1 | NA | TRBV20-1 | NA | CSARAPIGQFF | TGCAGTGCTAGGGCGCCAATCGGGCAGTTCTTC
TRBJ2-3 | NA | TRBV2 | few | CASRQIADTQYF | TGTGCCAGCAGGCAAATCGCAGATACGCAGTATTTT
TRBJ2-7 | NA | TRBV5-1 | NA | CASSINADGPYEQYF | TGCGCCAGCAGCATCAACGCGGACGGACCCTACGAGCAGTACTTC
TRBJ1-2 | NA | TRBV29-1 | NA | CSVDSKGYGYTF | TGCAGCGTTGATTCGAAAGGCTATGGCTACACCTTC
TRBJ1-5 | NA | TRBV20-1 | NA | CSARGQASNQPQHF | TGCAGTGCTAGAGGACAGGCAAGCAATCAGCCCCAGCATTTT
TRBJ2-2 | NA | TRBV24-1 | many | CATHDGNTGELFF | TGTGCCACCCATGACGGGAACACCGGGGAGCTGTTTTTT
TRBJ2-2 | NA | TRBV6-1 | few | CASSERWGTGELFF | TGTGCCAGCAGTGAAAGGTGGGGGACCGGGGAGCTGTTTTTT
TRBJ1-2 | TRBD1 | TRBV11-2 | NA | CARSLGDRAYGYTF | TGTGCCAGGAGCTTAGGGGACAGGGCGTATGGCTACACCTTC
TRBJ2-3 | NA | TRBV20-1 | NA | CSASSGIGTDTQYF | TGCAGTGCTAGTTCAGGGATAGGGACAGATACGCAGTATTTT
TRBJ1-4 | NA | TRBV29-1 | few | CSASIATNEKLFF | TGCAGCGCCTCAATAGCAACTAATGAAAAACTGTTTTTT
TRBJ1-4 | NA | TRBV20-1 | few | CSASTINEKLFF | TGCAGTGCTAGTACCATTAATGAAAAACTGTTTTTT
TRBJ2-4 | NA | TRBV28 | few | CASSQYSTGAKNIQYF | TGTGCCAGCAGCCAATACTCGACGGGGGCCAAAAACATTCAGTACTTC
TRBJ2-5 | NA | TRBV7-8 | NA | CASGWETQYF | TGTGCCAGCGGGTGGGAGACCCAGTACTTC
TRBJ2-1 | NA | TRBV6-1 | NA | CASNYISLYNEQFF | TGTGCCAGCAATTATATATCGCTTTACAATGAGCAGTTCTTC
TRBJ1-4 | NA | TRBV28 | NA | CASRLGQHHEKLFF | TGTGCCAGCAGGCTAGGACAACACCATGAAAAACTGTTTTTT
TRBJ2-1 | TRBD2 | TRBV20-1 | few | CSARDASGGRLYEQFF | TGCAGTGCTAGAGACGCTAGCGGGGGCAGGCTTTATGAGCAGTTCTTC
TRBJ1-1 | NA | TRBV9 | few | CASSAETQGHTEAFF | TGTGCCAGCAGCGCAGAGACACAGGGCCACACTGAAGCTTTCTTT
TRBJ2-3 | TRBD2 | TRBV28 | NA | CASSPPAGDGRWWYF | TGTGCCAGCAGCCCCCCAGCGGGGGATGGAAGATGGTGGTATTTT
TRBJ1-2 | NA | TRBV24-1 | few | CATSDRSGTSYGYTF | TGTGCCACCAGTGATAGGAGTGGGACCTCCTATGGCTACACCTTC